Listed here is a single TCR beta chain. This clonotype has a count of ten or more. The antigen it binds to is not known. Per-base quality was not reported, and no clone a single base away is much larger than it. V sheds 1 base and J sheds 6 bases, leaving 10 bases between their ends. The CDR3 holds 14 amino acids from the cysteine to the phenylalanine. Only the CDR3 region is kept as DNA, spanning 42 bases read in frame from base 1. The germline V gene supplies CDR1 MNHNS and CDR2 SASEGT. The method behind the library was 5' RACE. Sequenced on a NextSeq 500. The TCR library protocol attached unique molecular identifiers to individual cDNA molecules to correct for sequencing error and PCR bias. Both TCR alpha and beta chains were sequenced, and tight co-correlation was observed between alpha and beta sequence abundances in each sample. The authors' pipeline ran thus. V gene, J gene and CDR3 annotation of TCR sequences was performed with Decombinator V4. TCRs were defined as expanded if a significant change between any two time points was detected under a Poisson model with p below 0.0001. TCR abundances were normalised to the total number of TCRs sequenced in each sample and reported as counts per million. TRAV1-2 paired with TRAJ12, TRAJ20 or TRAJ33 defined MAIT TCRs, while TRAV10 paired with TRAJ18 defined iNKT TCRs. VDJdb, accessed 1 November 2021, was searched for CMV, EBV and SARS-CoV-2 annotated TCRs, excluding TCRs annotated for multiple antigens. In-frame beta chains were kept once TCRdb had trimmed the public reads at Q25 with fastp and called clones with MiXCR. Rows with one shared CDR3 protein collapse into an entry with the most common genes and DNA. In this record, the V and J calls reflect TCRdb's handling and not the investigators' own analysis. For this sample there are approximately 35,000 distinct CDR3 sequences; under 6% appear just once. In total, the top ten clones hold roughly 13% of the sample.

These data originate in a study of early T cells in non-severe SARS-CoV-2 infection (dated by TCRdb to the early 2020s). In the study overall: Because TCR sequencing relied on bulk RNA taken from unsorted whole blood, pairing of alpha and beta chains was not possible. What the authors observed across the whole study: VDJdb matching was skewed toward anti-spike CD8 responses and likely underestimated virus-specific expansions by missing private and CD4 specificities.

Set within a cohort of healthcare workers in London, UK, this nested case-control study involved weekly PCR testing of nasopharyngeal swabs along with blood sampling. Healthcare workers were recruited during the week of the UK lockdown, between 23 and 31 March 2020, and followed weekly for up to 16 weeks. The TCR comes from an adult who was a healthcare worker with PCR-confirmed SARS-CoV-2 infection or an uninfected control (not recorded which). Source material: whole blood. The sequence is built from TRBV6-1 and TRBJ1-5, with the D gene not confidently named. The nucleotide sequence reads TGTGCCAGCAGTGAAGGTGAAGCGGGTCAGCCCCAGCATTTT. The encoded protein is CASSEGEAGQPQHF.